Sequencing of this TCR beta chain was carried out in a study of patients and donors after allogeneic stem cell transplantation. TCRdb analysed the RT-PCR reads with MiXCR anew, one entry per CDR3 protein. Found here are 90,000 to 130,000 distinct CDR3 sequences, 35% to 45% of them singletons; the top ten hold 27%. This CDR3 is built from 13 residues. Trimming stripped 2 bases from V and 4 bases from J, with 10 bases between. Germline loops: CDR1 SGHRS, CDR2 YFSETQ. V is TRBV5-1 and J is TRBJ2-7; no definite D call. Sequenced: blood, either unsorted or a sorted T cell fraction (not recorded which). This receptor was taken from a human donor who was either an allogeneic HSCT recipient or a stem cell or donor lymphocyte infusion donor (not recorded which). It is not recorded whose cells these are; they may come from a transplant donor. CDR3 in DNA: TGCGCCAGCAGCTTCGCGGAGAGTTACGAGCAGTACTTC. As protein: CASSFAESYEQYF.